The subject of this entry is one T cell receptor (beta chain). CDR1 and CDR2 (germline): SQVTM, ANQGSEA. The CDR3 is 13 residues long. J lost 8 bases, V lost 7 bases, and 8 bases had no gene match. TCRdb keeps only in-frame clones here, not all; method: immunoSEQ multiplex PCR. The data show 35,000 or so clones, 80% to 90% seen once. The data were taken from a study of PD-L1 blockade in urothelial cancer. Across the study: Patients commenced intravenous atezolizumab, 1,200 mg every 3 weeks, at some point between 2013 and 2015.

The clonotype was recovered from a man between 60 and 70 years old with urothelial cancer. This chain connects TRBV29-1 to TRBJ2-1, with 10 bases matching TRBD2. The material sequenced was PBMCs, taken around atezolizumab (anti-PD-L1) treatment. The CDR3 loop reads CSGSGGEVHEQFF. In DNA, the CDR3 is TGCAGCGGAAGCGGGGGGGAGGTACATGAGCAGTTCTTC.